The 15 T cell receptor beta chains reported below all come from one sample, sequenced in a study of blood T cell repertoires in COVID-19. Assay used: immunoSEQ multiplex PCR; TCRdb lists only in-frame clones, some missing. Of approximately 350,000 clones listed, 89% were seen once; the top ten hold over 1%. The sample comprised peripheral blood. Every receptor here comes from a man aged 40-49 years with acute or convalescent COVID-19.

The chain has TRBV27 and TRBJ2-1; D possibly corresponds to TRBD2 (6 bases). Per the germline V gene, CDR1 is MNHEY and CDR2 is SMNVEV (reference sequence). This CDR3 comprises 12 residues. V gave up 5 bases and J gave up 8 bases, with 10 bases separating them. The CDR3 sequence: CASSPDYDEQFF. Here the CDR3 DNA reads TGTGCCAGCAGTCCGGACTATGATGAGCAGTTCTTC.

This clone showed up just a few times. This chain connects TRBV15 to TRBJ2-5, with D unclear. V was clipped by 0 bases and J by 11 bases, with 10 bases between them. This CDR3 is 12 amino acids long. The germline V gene has CDR1 LNHNV and CDR2 YYDKDF (reference sequence). CDR3 region: CATSRESPRQYF. The CDR3 bases are TGTGCCACCAGCAGAGAGTCCCCGCGACAGTACTTC.

CDR3 sequence: CSVGTGRNQPQHF. CDR3 DNA sequence: TGCAGCGTTGGTACAGGGAGAAATCAGCCCCAGCATTTT. The chain carries TRBV29-1 and TRBJ1-5, with D perhaps TRBD1 (6 bases). The germline V gene encodes CDR1 SQVTM and CDR2 ANQGSEA. V lost 4 bases to trimming and J lost 4 bases, with 11 bases between them. The CDR3 has 13 residues.

CDR3 nucleotides: TGTGCCAGCAGACACGGACAGGATTCCCAGCCCCAGCATTTT. It translates to CASRHGQDSQPQHF. The chain has TRBV6-5 and TRBJ1-5, with TRBD1 matching 7 bases. The J segment lost 7 bases and the V segment lost 6 bases, leaving 9 bases of the junction unmatched. There are 14 residues in the CDR3. Germline V gives CDR1 MNHEY, CDR2 SVGAGI.

V gene TRBV5-1 combines with J gene TRBJ1-6; D is uncertain. The CDR3 is 17 residues long. V dropped 0 bases and J dropped 6 bases, with 16 bases sitting between them. Germline values: CDR1 SGHRS, CDR2 YFSETQ. In DNA, the CDR3 is TGCGCCAGCAGCTTGGAGGCAGGTCGAGACCTTAATTCACCCCTCCACTTT. It translates to CASSLEAGRDLNSPLHF. The full variable domain, its missing parts supplied by reference TRBV5-1 and TRBJ1-6, is KAGVTQTPRYLIKTRGQQVTLSCSPISGHRSVSWYQQTPGQGLQFLFEYFSETQRNKGNFPGRFSGRQFSNSRSEMNVSTLELGDSALYLCASSLEAGRDLNSPLHFGNGTRLTVT.

The rearrangement joins TRBV7-8 to TRBJ2-2, with 7 bases that match TRBD1. Germline trimming cut 5 bases from V and 6 bases from J; bases unmatched to any gene: 9. CDR3 length: 15 amino acids. The V gene's germline CDR1 is SGHVS and CDR2 FQNEAQ. The CDR3 sequence is CASSEPDRVPGELFF. The DNA for the CDR3 is TGTGCCAGCAGCGAGCCCGACAGGGTTCCCGGGGAGCTGTTTTTT.

The chain has TRBV11-2 and TRBJ2-3; D not certain. CDR1 is SGHAT, CDR2 FQNNGV, per germline. V was shortened by 1 base and J by 0 bases, with 8 bases between the two germline ends. CDR3 length: 15 amino acids. Written as DNA, the CDR3 is TGTGCCAGCAGCTTAGGTATCTTTAGCACAGATACGCAGTATTTT. The encoded protein is CASSLGIFSTDTQYF.

The chain is built from TRBV28 and TRBJ1-1; the D gene is possibly TRBD1 (6 bases). CDR3 length equals 12 residues. Trimming removed 7 bases at V and 8 bases at J, with 14 bases between. Germline CDR1 and CDR2: MDHEN and SYDVKM. In nucleotides, the CDR3 is TGTGCCAGCATCAAGGACAGCCTGGAAGCTTTCTTT. Residues: CASIKDSLEAFF.

This clone turned up a few times. V usage is TRBV6-5 and J usage is TRBJ2-2, with 7 nucleotides matching TRBD1. CDR3 size: 15 residues. V shed 5 bases and J 1 base; nucleotides not matched to a gene: 4. Germline V gives CDR1 MNHEY, CDR2 SVGAGI. CDR3 protein: CASSPGTENTGELFF. As DNA, the CDR3 is TGTGCCAGCAGTCCAGGGACAGAGAACACCGGGGAGCTGTTTTTT.

The J gene is TRBJ2-7, the V gene TRBV6-5; D might be TRBD2 (5 bases). The germline V gene encodes CDR1 MNHEY and CDR2 SVGAGI. Between the trimmed V and J ends, which lost 1 base and 4 bases, there was a span of 14 bases. The CDR3 runs to 15 residues. CDR3 protein: CASSYLERADYEQYF. CDR3 DNA: TGTGCCAGCAGTTACTTGGAGAGGGCCGATTACGAGCAGTACTTC.

Ten or more counts support this clone. The chain uses TRBV6-2 or TRBV6-3 and TRBJ2-7; tentatively, D is TRBD1 (6 bases). CDR3 length: 16 residues. The germline V gene encodes CDR1 MNHEY and CDR2 SVGEGT. The V end was cut by 0 bases, the J end by 6 bases, with 18 bases between. Here the CDR3 reads CASSYSIHNRAGEQYF. The CDR3 DNA follows: TGTGCCAGCAGTTACTCGATACACAACAGGGCGGGCGAGCAGTACTTC.

The chain links TRBV7-2 to TRBJ1-1; D remains unclear. Germline V gives CDR1 SGHTA, CDR2 FQGNSA. This CDR3 comprises 12 residues. Trimming pared 5 bases from V and 5 bases from J, leaving 9 bases between. CDR3 region: CASSARATEAFF. CDR3 nucleotides: TGTGCCAGCAGCGCCCGCGCAACTGAAGCTTTCTTT.

V is TRBV12-3 or TRBV12-4 and J is TRBJ2-1; TRBD2 might be the D (6 bases). The CDR3 contains 13 residues. V gave up 1 base and J gave up 7 bases, with 8 bases separating them. In DNA form, the CDR3 reads TGTGCCAGCAGTTTAGGGGGGGAGAATGAGCAGTTCTTC. It specifies CASSLGGENEQFF.

This chain links TRBV5-1 with TRBJ1-1; TRBD1 agrees at 9 bases. The CDR3 loop spans 17 amino acids. Germline assignment: CDR1 SGHRS and CDR2 YFSETQ. Germline trimming cut 0 bases from V and 5 bases from J; bases unmatched to any gene: 11. The DNA of the CDR3 is TGCGCCAGCAGCTTGGTTGGGACAGGGACCGGTGAGACTGAAGCTTTCTTT. It is translated as CASSLVGTGTGETEAFF. The full variable domain, with the rest looked up from reference TRBV5-1 and TRBJ1-1, is KAGVTQTPRYLIKTRGQQVTLSCSPISGHRSVSWYQQTPGQGLQFLFEYFSETQRNKGNFPGRFSGRQFSNSRSEMNVSTLELGDSALYLCASSLVGTGTGETEAFFGQGTRLTVV.

V usage is TRBV7-9 and J usage is TRBJ2-2; D perhaps matches TRBD2 (5 bases). CDR1 and CDR2 (germline): SEHNR, FQNEAQ (reference sequence). The V end was cut by 4 bases, the J end by 8 bases, with 17 bases between. The CDR3 runs 15 residues. The CDR3 reads CASSYRWASPGELFF. The CDR3 DNA sequence: TGTGCCAGCAGCTACCGTTGGGCTAGCCCTGGGGAGCTGTTTTTT.